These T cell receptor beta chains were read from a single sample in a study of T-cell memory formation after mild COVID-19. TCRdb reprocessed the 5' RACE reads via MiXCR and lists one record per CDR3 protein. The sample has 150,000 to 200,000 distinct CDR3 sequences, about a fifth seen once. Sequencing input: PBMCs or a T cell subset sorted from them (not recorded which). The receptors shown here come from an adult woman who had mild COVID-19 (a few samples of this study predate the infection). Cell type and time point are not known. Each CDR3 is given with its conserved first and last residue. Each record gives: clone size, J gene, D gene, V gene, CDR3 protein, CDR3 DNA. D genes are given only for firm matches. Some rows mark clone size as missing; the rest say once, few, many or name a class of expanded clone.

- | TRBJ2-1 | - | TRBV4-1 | CASSQGWRVNEQFF | TGCGCCAGCAGCCAGGGTTGGAGGGTAAATGAGCAGTTCTTC
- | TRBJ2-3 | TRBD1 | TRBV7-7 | CASSSGQGGDTKYF | TGTGCCAGCAGCTCGGGACAGGGAGGAGATACGAAGTATTTT
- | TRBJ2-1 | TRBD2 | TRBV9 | CASSVSRLAGSYNEQFF | TGTGCCAGCAGCGTAAGTCGGCTAGCGGGATCCTACAATGAGCAGTTCTTC
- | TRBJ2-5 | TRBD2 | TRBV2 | CASSEGLAGGPETQYF | TGTGCCAGCAGTGAGGGACTAGCGGGAGGCCCAGAGACCCAGTACTTC
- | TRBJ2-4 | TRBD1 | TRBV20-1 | CSARDRDRGNIQYF | TGCAGTGCTAGAGACCGGGACAGGGGAAACATTCAGTACTTC
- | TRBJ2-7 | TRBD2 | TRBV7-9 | CASSPGTSGRGEQYF | TGTGCCAGCAGCCCCGGGACTAGCGGGAGAGGGGAGCAGTACTTC
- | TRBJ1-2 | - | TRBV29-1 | CSVRLWDGYTF | TGCAGCGTTCGCCTTTGGGATGGCTACACCTTC
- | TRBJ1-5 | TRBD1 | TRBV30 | CAWSLGQGNQPQHF | TGTGCCTGGAGTCTGGGACAGGGCAATCAGCCCCAGCATTTT
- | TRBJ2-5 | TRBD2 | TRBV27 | CASSLLGGQETQYF | TGTGCCAGCAGTTTACTGGGGGGGCAAGAGACCCAGTACTTC
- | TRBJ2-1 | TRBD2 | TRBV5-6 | CASSLLAGGPGEQFF | TGTGCCAGCAGCTTGTTAGCGGGAGGGCCGGGGGAGCAGTTCTTC
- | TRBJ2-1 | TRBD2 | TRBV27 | CASSLSGGASGQFF | TGTGCCAGCAGCCTTAGCGGGGGGGCGAGCGGGCAGTTCTTC
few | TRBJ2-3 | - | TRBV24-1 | CATSDFGQPGTDTQYF | TGTGCCACCAGTGATTTTGGACAGCCGGGAACAGATACGCAGTATTTT
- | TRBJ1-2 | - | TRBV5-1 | CASSGSEYGYTF | TGCGCCAGCAGTGGGTCGGAATATGGCTACACCTTC
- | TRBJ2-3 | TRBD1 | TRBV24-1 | CATSVQGARDTQYF | TGTGCCACCAGTGTACAGGGGGCGCGGGATACGCAGTATTTT
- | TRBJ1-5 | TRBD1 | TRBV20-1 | CSGGGPGGNQPQHF | TGCAGTGGAGGGGGCCCGGGGGGCAATCAGCCCCAGCATTTT
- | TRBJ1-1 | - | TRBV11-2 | CASSLDRQKAFF | TGTGCCAGCAGCTTAGATAGGCAAAAAGCTTTCTTT
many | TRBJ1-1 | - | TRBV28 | CASSSNTEAFF | TGTGCCAGCAGTTCTAACACTGAAGCTTTCTTT
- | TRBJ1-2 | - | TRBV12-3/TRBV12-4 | CASAPMASGYGYTF | TGTGCCAGCGCGCCTATGGCCTCGGGCTATGGCTACACCTTC
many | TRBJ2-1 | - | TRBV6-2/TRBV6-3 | CASSYPGLRGDEQFF | TGTGCCAGCAGTTACCCGGGGCTCAGGGGCGATGAGCAGTTCTTC
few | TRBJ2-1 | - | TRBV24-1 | CATSDLVSRNEQFF | TGTGCCACCAGTGATTTGGTGTCGAGAAATGAGCAGTTCTTC
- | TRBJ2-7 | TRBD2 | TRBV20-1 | CSALLAGGPYEQYF | TGCAGTGCCCTCCTAGCGGGAGGGCCGTACGAGCAGTACTTC
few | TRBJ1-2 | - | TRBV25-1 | CASSPGLRFSYGYTF | TGTGCCAGCAGCCCGGGGCTACGGTTTAGCTATGGCTACACCTTC
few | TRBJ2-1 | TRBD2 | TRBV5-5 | CASSLSGGHDEQFF | TGTGCCAGCAGCTTGTCGGGAGGGCACGATGAGCAGTTCTTC
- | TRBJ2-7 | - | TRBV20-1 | CSARDEGESYEQYF | TGCAGTGCTAGAGATGAAGGGGAGTCCTACGAGCAGTACTTC
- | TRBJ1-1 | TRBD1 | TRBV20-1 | CSASPYRGGSEAFF | TGCAGTGCTAGCCCATACAGGGGGGGCTCTGAAGCTTTCTTT